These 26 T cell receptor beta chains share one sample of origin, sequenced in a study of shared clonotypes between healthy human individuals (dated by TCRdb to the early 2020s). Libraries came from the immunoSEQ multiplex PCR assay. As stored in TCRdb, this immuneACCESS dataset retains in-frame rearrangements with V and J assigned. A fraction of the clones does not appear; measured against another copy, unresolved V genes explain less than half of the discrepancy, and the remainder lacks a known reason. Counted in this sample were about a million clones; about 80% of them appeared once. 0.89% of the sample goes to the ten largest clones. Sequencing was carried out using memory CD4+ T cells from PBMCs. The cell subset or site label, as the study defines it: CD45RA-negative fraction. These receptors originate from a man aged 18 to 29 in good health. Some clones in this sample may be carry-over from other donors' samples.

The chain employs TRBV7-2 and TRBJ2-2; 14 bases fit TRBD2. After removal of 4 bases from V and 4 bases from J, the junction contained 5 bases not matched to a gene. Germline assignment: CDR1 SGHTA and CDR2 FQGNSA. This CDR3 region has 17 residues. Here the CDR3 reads CASSSGLAGGSTGELFF. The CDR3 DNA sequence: TGTGCCAGCAGCTCCGGACTAGCGGGAGGTAGCACCGGGGAGCTGTTTTTT.

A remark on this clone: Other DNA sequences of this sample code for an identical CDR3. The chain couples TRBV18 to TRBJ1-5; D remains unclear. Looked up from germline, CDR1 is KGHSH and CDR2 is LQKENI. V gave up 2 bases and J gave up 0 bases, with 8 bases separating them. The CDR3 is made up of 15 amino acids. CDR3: CASSPEVNSNQPQHF. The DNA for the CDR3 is TGTGCCAGCTCACCAGAGGTCAATAGCAATCAGCCCCAGCATTTT.

The CDR3 DNA follows: TGCGCCAGCAGCCAAGTGGGCAGGTCCTATGGCTACACCTTC. It codes for CASSQVGRSYGYTF. The chain joins TRBV4-1 to TRBJ1-2; D unclear. The CDR3 runs to 14 residues. V lost 1 base to trimming and J lost 4 bases, with 10 bases between them. Germline loops: CDR1 MGHRA, CDR2 YSYEKL.

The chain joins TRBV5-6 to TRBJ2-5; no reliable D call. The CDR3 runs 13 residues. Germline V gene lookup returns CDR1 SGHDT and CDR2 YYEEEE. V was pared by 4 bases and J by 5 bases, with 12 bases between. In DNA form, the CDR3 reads TGTGCCAGCAGCCCGATGGAGATCGAGACCCAGTACTTC. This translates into CASSPMEIETQYF.

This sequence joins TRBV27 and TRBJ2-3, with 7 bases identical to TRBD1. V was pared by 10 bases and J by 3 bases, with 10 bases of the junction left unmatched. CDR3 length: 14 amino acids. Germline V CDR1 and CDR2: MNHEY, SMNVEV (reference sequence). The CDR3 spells CATRDRTFTDTQYF. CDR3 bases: TGTGCCACCCGGGACAGAACTTTTACAGATACGCAGTATTTT.

This chain's CDR3 is CASSLTIGGGQETQYF. The DNA of the CDR3 is TGTGCCAGCAGTTTAACGATTGGTGGGGGGCAAGAGACCCAGTACTTC. The chain couples TRBV28 to TRBJ2-5, with D perhaps TRBD2 (6 bases). The CDR3 spans 16 residues. With 2 bases removed from V and 2 bases from J, the gap between germline ends came to 15 bases. Germline CDR1 and CDR2: MDHEN and SYDVKM.

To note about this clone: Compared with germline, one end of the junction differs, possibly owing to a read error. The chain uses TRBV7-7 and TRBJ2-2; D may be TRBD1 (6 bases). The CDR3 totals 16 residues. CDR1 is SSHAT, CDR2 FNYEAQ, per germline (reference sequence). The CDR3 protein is CASSLAVTGFTGELFF. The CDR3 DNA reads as TGTGCTAGCAGCTTAGCCGTTACAGGGTTTACCGGGGAGCTGTTTTTT.

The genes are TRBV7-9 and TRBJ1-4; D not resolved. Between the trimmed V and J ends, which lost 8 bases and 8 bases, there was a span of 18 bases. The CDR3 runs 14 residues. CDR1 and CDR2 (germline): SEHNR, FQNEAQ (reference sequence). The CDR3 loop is CASGPQSQLEKLFF. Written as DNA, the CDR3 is TGTGCCAGCGGACCACAGTCCCAACTCGAAAAACTGTTTTTT.

CDR3 in amino acids: CAWSKGAHYEQYF. CDR3 in DNA: TGTGCCTGGAGTAAGGGGGCCCACTACGAGCAGTACTTC. The chain employs TRBV30 and TRBJ2-7, with TRBD1 matching over 7 bases. Germline V gene sequence: CDR1 GTSNPN, CDR2 SVGIG (reference sequence). This CDR3 contains 13 residues. With 2 bases clipped from V and 3 bases from J, the junction kept 4 bases outside the gene matches.

The CDR3 loop is CAWSAGTPTQYF. The CDR3 coding sequence is TGTGCCTGGAGCGCCGGGACTCCGACCCAGTACTTC. The rearrangement joins TRBV30 to TRBJ2-5, with D possibly TRBD2 on 6 matching bases. The CDR3 totals 12 residues. V was trimmed by 3 bases and J by 7 bases, leaving 12 bases between them. Per germline, CDR1 GTSNPN and CDR2 SVGIG (reference sequence).

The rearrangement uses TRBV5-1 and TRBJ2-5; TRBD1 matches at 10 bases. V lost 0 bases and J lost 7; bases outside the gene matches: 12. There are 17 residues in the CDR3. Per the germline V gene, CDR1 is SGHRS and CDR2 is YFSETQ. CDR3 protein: CASSLAGGTGVRLTQYF. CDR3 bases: TGCGCCAGCAGCTTGGCCGGGGGGACAGGGGTGAGGTTGACCCAGTACTTC.

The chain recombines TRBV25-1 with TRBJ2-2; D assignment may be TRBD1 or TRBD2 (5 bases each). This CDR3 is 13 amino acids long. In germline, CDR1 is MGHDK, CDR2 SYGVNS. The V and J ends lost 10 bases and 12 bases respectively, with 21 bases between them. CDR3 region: CATAEGPPRKLFF. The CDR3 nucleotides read TGTGCCACCGCCGAGGGGCCGCCTCGAAAGCTGTTTTTT.

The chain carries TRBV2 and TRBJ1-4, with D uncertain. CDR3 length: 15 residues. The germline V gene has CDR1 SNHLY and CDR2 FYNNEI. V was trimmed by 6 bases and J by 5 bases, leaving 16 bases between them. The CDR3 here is CASSNRWAKNEKLFF. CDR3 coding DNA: TGTGCCAGCAGCAACCGGTGGGCCAAAAATGAAAAACTGTTTTTT.

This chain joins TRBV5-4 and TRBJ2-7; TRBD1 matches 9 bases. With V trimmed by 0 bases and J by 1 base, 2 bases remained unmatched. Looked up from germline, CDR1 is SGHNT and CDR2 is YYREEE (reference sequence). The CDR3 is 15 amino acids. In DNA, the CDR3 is TGTGCCAGCAGCTTGGCCGGGACAGGGTCCTACGAGCAGTACTTC. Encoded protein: CASSLAGTGSYEQYF.

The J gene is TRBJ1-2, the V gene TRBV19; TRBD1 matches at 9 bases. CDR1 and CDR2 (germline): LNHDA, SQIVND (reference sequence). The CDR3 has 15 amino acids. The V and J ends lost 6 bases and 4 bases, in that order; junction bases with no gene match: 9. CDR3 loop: CASRGQGAQFYGYTF. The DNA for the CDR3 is TGTGCCAGTAGGGGACAGGGCGCGCAGTTCTATGGCTACACCTTC.

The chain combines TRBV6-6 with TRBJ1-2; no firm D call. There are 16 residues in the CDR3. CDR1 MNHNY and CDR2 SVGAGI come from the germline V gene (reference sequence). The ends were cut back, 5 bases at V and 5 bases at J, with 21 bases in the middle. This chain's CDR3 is CASSTDIQTKSYGYTF. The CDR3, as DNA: TGTGCCAGCAGTACCGACATTCAGACGAAGAGTTATGGCTACACCTTC.

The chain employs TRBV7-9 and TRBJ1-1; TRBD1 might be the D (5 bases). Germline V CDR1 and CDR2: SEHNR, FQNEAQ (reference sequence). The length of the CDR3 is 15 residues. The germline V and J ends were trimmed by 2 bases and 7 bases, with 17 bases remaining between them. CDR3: CASSLLGQGGGEAFF. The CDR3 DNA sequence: TGTGCCAGCAGCTTATTAGGCCAGGGTGGTGGTGAAGCTTTCTTT. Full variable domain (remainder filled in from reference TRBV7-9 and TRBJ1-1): DTGVSQNPRHKITKRGQNVTFRCDPISEHNRLYWYRQTLGQGPEFLTYFQNEAQLEKSRLLSDRFSAERPKGSFSTLEIQRTEQGDSAMYLCASSLLGQGGGEAFFGQGTRLTVV.

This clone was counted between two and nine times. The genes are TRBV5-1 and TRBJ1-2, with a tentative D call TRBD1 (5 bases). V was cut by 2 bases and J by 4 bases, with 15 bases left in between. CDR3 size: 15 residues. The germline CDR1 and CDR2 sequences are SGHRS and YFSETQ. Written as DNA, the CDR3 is TGCGCCAGCAGCTTTGGTGTACTGGGGGTCTATGGCTACACCTTC. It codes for CASSFGVLGVYGYTF.

The DNA of the CDR3 is TGCGCCAGCAGCACCTTCTCACTAGCGGGAGGAGTAGGCGGGGAGCTGTTTTTT. Translating it yields CASSTFSLAGGVGGELFF. This sequence joins TRBV5-1 and TRBJ2-2; the match to TRBD2 covers 12 bases. This CDR3 has 18 amino acids. CDR1 is SGHRS and CDR2 is YFSETQ in the germline V gene. Trimming took 4 bases from V and 7 from J; bases not matched to a gene: 14. The complete variable domain, with remaining parts taken from reference TRBV5-1 and TRBJ2-2, reads KAGVTQTPRYLIKTRGQQVTLSCSPISGHRSVSWYQQTPGQGLQFLFEYFSETQRNKGNFPGRFSGRQFSNSRSEMNVSTLELGDSALYLCASSTFSLAGGVGGELFFGEGSRLTVL.

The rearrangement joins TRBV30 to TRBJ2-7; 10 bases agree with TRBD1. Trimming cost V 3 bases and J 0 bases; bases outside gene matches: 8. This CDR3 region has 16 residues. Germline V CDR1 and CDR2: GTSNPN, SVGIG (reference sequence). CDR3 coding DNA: TGTGCCTGGAGGCTAATAGGGACAGGGGACTCCTACGAGCAGTACTTC. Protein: CAWRLIGTGDSYEQYF.

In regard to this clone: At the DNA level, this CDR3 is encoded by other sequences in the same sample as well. CDR3 sequence (DNA): TGTGCCAGCAGCTTAGAAAGTCAGCCCCAGCATTTT. Protein product: CASSLESQPQHF. The chain joins TRBV11-2 to TRBJ1-5; D ambiguous. There are 12 residues in the CDR3. Looked up from germline, CDR1 is SGHAT and CDR2 is FQNNGV. The ends were cut back, 0 bases at V and 6 bases at J, with 3 bases in the middle.

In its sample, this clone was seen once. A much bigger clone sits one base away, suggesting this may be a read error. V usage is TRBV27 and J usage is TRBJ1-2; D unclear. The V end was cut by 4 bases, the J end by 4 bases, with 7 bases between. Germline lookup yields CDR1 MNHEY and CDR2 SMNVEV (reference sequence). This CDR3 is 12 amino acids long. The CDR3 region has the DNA TGTGCCAGCAGTTCGGGCAGCTATGGCTACACCTTC. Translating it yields CASSSGSYGYTF.

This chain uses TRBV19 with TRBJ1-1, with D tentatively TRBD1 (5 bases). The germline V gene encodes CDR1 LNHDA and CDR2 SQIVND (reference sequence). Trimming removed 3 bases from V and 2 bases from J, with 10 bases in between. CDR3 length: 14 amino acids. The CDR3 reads CASSIGGINTEAFF. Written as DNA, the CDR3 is TGTGCCAGTAGTATCGGGGGGATTAACACTGAAGCTTTCTTT.

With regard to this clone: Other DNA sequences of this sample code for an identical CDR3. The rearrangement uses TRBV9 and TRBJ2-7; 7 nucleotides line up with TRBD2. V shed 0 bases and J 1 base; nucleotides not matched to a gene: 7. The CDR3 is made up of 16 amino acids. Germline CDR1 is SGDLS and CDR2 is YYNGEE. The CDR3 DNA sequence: TGTGCCAGCAGCGTAGGGTTGGCGGGAGATTCCTACGAGCAGTACTTC. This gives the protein CASSVGLAGDSYEQYF.

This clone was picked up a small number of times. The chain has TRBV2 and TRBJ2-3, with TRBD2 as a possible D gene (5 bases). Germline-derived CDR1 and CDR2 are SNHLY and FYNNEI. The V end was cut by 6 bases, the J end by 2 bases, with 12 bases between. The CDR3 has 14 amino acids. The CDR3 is CASREDGITDTQYF. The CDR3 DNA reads TGTGCCAGCAGGGAGGACGGAATCACAGATACGCAGTATTTT.

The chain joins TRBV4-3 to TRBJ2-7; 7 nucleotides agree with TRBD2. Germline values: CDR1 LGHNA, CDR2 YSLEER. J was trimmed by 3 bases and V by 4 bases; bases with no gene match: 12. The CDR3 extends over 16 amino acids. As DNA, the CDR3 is TGCGCCAGCAGCCCAGAGGAGGCGGGGAGGGGCTACGAGCAGTACTTC. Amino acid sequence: CASSPEEAGRGYEQYF.